Below, 16 T cell receptor beta chains from the same sample are listed, as sequenced in a study of cytotoxic CD8 clonotypes in ibrutinib-treated CLL. TCRdb keeps only in-frame clones here, not all; method: immunoSEQ multiplex PCR. This sample has over 140,000 clones, with 80% found just once. Sequences were derived from PBMCs, sampled after 36 months of ibrutinib treatment. The receptors here all came from a human donor with chronic lymphocytic leukemia.

The chain combines TRBV27 with TRBJ2-7; tentative D call: TRBD2 (7 bases). This CDR3 spans 17 amino acids. The V gene's germline CDR1 is MNHEY and CDR2 SMNVEV (reference sequence). Trimming took off 0 bases at V and 2 bases at J, with 17 bases between the two ends. The CDR3 region is CASSLSGARGPTYEQYF. CDR3 coding DNA: TGTGCCAGCAGTTTATCGGGCGCGCGGGGGCCAACCTACGAGCAGTACTTC.

This clone appeared once. This chain links TRBV7-2 with TRBJ2-7; the D gene is possibly TRBD2 (5 bases). CDR3 length: 15 amino acids. V lost 3 bases and J 1 base, leaving 13 bases between the germline ends. Germline lookup yields CDR1 SGHTA and CDR2 FQGNSA. The CDR3 DNA sequence: TGTGCCAGCAGCTTCGGGGAGCACCGTTCCTACGAGCAGTACTTC. Translation gives CASSFGEHRSYEQYF.

The genes are TRBV11-3 and TRBJ2-1; TRBD1 matches 8 bases. Germline V lookup: CDR1 SGHNT, CDR2 YENEEA. This CDR3 comprises 15 residues. The junction had 4 bases not matched to a gene; V was cut back by 1 base and J by 5 bases. The CDR3 bases are TGTGCCAGCAGCTTAGCGGGACAGGTCAACAATGAGCAGTTCTTC. Its protein product is CASSLAGQVNNEQFF.

This sequence joins TRBV11-3 and TRBJ2-5; D gene ambiguous. Germline CDR1 reads SGHNT; CDR2 reads YENEEA. The V gene lost 5 bases and the J gene lost 7 bases, with 14 bases spanning the gap. The CDR3 sequence is 13 residues long. The CDR3 DNA reads as TGTGCCAGCAGCCAAACTACGCGAGGGACCCAGTACTTC. As protein: CASSQTTRGTQYF.

The chain recombines TRBV6-6 with TRBJ1-3; D may be TRBD1 (6 bases). The length of the CDR3 is 14 residues. CDR1 MNHNY and CDR2 SVGAGI come from the germline V gene (reference sequence). The germline V and J ends were trimmed by 5 bases and 0 bases, with 8 bases remaining between them. CDR3 in DNA: TGTGCCAGCAGTCTGGACAGCTCTGGAAACACCATATATTTT. It specifies CASSLDSSGNTIYF.

The V call is TRBV7-8, the J call TRBJ1-2, with unresolved D. V dropped 7 bases and J dropped 8 bases, with 20 bases sitting between them. The CDR3 has 14 amino acids. Germline CDR1 and CDR2: SGHVS and FQNEAQ. This CDR3 reads CASTSRSRAGGYTF. The CDR3 region has the DNA TGTGCCAGCACCTCCCGGTCTAGGGCCGGGGGCTACACCTTC.

This clone occurred a few times. The rearrangement links TRBV21-1 to TRBJ2-3; the D call TRBD2 from the table was never checked on the DNA. TRBV21-1 is listed as a pseudogene. The CDR3 length is 16 residues. CDR3: CASSTPAGECTDTQYF. As DNA, the CDR3 is TGTGCCAGCAGCACTCCAGCGGGAGAGTGCACAGATACGCAGTATTTT.

CDR3 DNA: TGTGCCAGCAGCTTATCACTTCGGGCGGATACGCAGTATTTT. Its protein product is CASSLSLRADTQYF. The chain joins TRBV7-9 to TRBJ2-3; D is ambiguous. Looked up from germline, CDR1 is SEHNR and CDR2 is FQNEAQ (reference sequence). V dropped 2 bases and J dropped 6 bases, with 12 bases sitting between them. The CDR3 consists of 14 residues.

The chain combines TRBV19 with TRBJ2-7; 11 nucleotides line up with TRBD2. CDR3 length: 14 amino acids. V gave up 7 bases and J gave up 5 bases; unmatched junction bases: 7. Germline V gene lookup returns CDR1 LNHDA and CDR2 SQIVND (reference sequence). The CDR3 protein is CASKETSGINEQYF. Written as DNA, the CDR3 is TGTGCCAGTAAGGAGACTAGCGGGATCAACGAGCAGTACTTC.

The J gene is TRBJ2-7, the V gene TRBV29-1, with TRBD1 matching over 9 bases. The V gene's germline CDR1 is SQVTM and CDR2 ANQGSEA. Losses at the gene ends were 0 bases for V and 5 bases for J; bases not matched to a gene: 8. The CDR3 sequence is 15 residues long. The CDR3 sequence is CSVEDRQGGPNEQYF. Written as DNA, the CDR3 is TGCAGCGTTGAAGACCGACAGGGGGGTCCCAACGAGCAGTACTTC.

The table lists this clone with a count of one. The rearrangement uses TRBV4-1 and TRBJ1-5; no clear D gene. Trimming removed 2 bases from V and 4 bases from J, with 6 bases in between. This CDR3 spans 13 amino acids. The germline CDR1 and CDR2 sequences are MGHRA and YSYEKL. The CDR3 spells CASSQTANQPQHF. CDR3 DNA: TGCGCCAGCAGCCAAACAGCAAATCAGCCCCAGCATTTT.

This clone has a handful of counts. The CDR3 coding sequence is TGTGCCAGCAGCCTACAGGGGAATCAGCCCCAGCATTTT. Its translation: CASSLQGNQPQHF. The rearrangement joins TRBV5-4 to TRBJ1-5; 7 bases are shared with TRBD1. CDR3 length equals 13 residues. V gave up 4 bases and J gave up 4 bases; unmatched junction bases: 2. Germline CDR1 is SGHNT and CDR2 is YYREEE (reference sequence).

J is TRBJ1-3 and V is TRBV10-3; D is unresolved. The V and J ends lost 6 bases and 0 bases respectively, with 15 bases between them. The CDR3 loop spans 16 amino acids. In germline, CDR1 is ENHRY, CDR2 SYGVKD. CDR3 nucleotides: TGTGCCATCAGACTAGACCGAACGTACTCTGGAAACACCATATATTTT. It encodes CAIRLDRTYSGNTIYF.

V and J are TRBV30 and TRBJ2-7, with D unresolved. Trimming took off 4 bases at V and 1 base at J, with 5 bases between the two ends. CDR3 length equals 11 residues. The germline V gene encodes CDR1 GTSNPN and CDR2 SVGIG (reference sequence). The CDR3 is CAWTASYEQYF. In nucleotides, the CDR3 is TGTGCCTGGACCGCATCCTACGAGCAGTACTTC.

The gene calls are TRBV29-1 and TRBJ1-2; TRBD1 is a possible D gene (6 bases). CDR3 length: 10 amino acids. The V and J ends lost 7 bases and 10 bases respectively, with 13 bases between them. The germline V gene encodes CDR1 SQVTM and CDR2 ANQGSEA. The CDR3 DNA reads TGCAGCGAGGGGGGGGTAGACTACACCTTC. Translating it yields CSEGGVDYTF.

The J gene is TRBJ2-7, the V gene TRBV27; 7 nucleotides line up with TRBD2. V shed 5 bases and J 3 bases; nucleotides not matched to a gene: 7. This CDR3 is built from 14 residues. Germline values: CDR1 MNHEY, CDR2 SMNVEV (reference sequence). The CDR3 DNA sequence: TGTGCCAGCAGTATAACCCGGGACTACTACGAGCAGTACTTC. Its translation is CASSITRDYYEQYF.